This T cell receptor beta chain was identified in a study of T cells in Graves' hyperthyroidism and ophthalmopathy. The table lists this clonotype with a few counts. RNA transcripts yielded amplified TCR beta CDR3 regions. The HTBI set primed first-round TCR CDR3 RT-PCR. TCRdb re-analysed the multiplex PCR reads in MiXCR, keeping a single row per CDR3 protein. The sample shows approximately 610,000 distinct CDR3 sequences, over 15% of them seen only once. CDR1 and CDR2 from the germline V gene are MDHEN and SYDVKM. The CDR3 has 14 amino acids. Trimming cost V 7 bases and J 3 bases, with 15 bases left between them.

The chain has TRBV28 and TRBJ1-1, with D hard to call. The TCR sequence derives from a woman aged 18-35 years with Graves' hyperthyroidism. Sequenced input: blood. The CDR3 region is CASTSPVWDTEAFF. DNA for the CDR3: TGTGCCAGCACGTCCCCAGTTTGGGACACTGAAGCTTTCTTT. The complete variable domain, with remaining parts taken from reference TRBV28 and TRBJ1-1, reads DVKVTQSSRYLVKRTGEKVFLECVQDMDHENMFWYRQDPGLGLRLIYFSYDVKMKEKGDIPEGYSVSREKKERFSLILESASTNQTSMYLCASTSPVWDTEAFFGQGTRLTVV.